A selection of T cell receptor beta chains follows, all from one sample in a study of a mutant IDH1 vaccine in newly diagnosed glioma. Using immunoSEQ multiplex PCR, the repertoire was profiled, and TCRdb retains in-frame clones only, with some absent. The sample shows 26,000 or so clones, over 65% of them seen only once. No cognate antigen is known for these TCRs. The sequences come from PBMCs, collected from a glioma patient whose treatment included an IDH1 peptide vaccine. All receptors derive from a man aged 25 to 45 with glioma. Each CDR3 is given with its conserved first and last residue. The D gene is left open where the match is weak. A row's size may be missing; if present it is once, few, many or a size class.

cdr3_nt: TGTGCCAGCAGTCCCGGGCCCTATAGGAGAGAGACCCAGTACTTC; cdr3_aa: CASSPGPYRRETQYF; clone_size: .; j_call: TRBJ2-5; v_call: TRBV7-8; d_call: .
cdr3_nt: TGCGCCAGCAGCTTCCGAGAATCCTACAATGAGCAGTTCTTC; cdr3_aa: CASSFRESYNEQFF; clone_size: few; j_call: TRBJ2-1; v_call: TRBV5-1; d_call: .
cdr3_nt: TGTGCCAGCAACTCCATAGCGGGGGATGAGCCCCAGCATTTT; cdr3_aa: CASNSIAGDEPQHF; clone_size: .; j_call: TRBJ1-5; v_call: TRBV28; d_call: .
cdr3_nt: TGTGCCAGCACCGAAGGGTACGAGCAGTACTTC; cdr3_aa: CASTEGYEQYF; clone_size: .; j_call: TRBJ2-7; v_call: TRBV27; d_call: .
cdr3_nt: TGCAGCGTCCCAATGGGGATGAATGAGCAGTTCTTC; cdr3_aa: CSVPMGMNEQFF; clone_size: .; j_call: TRBJ2-1; v_call: TRBV29-1; d_call: .
cdr3_nt: TGTGCCAGCAGCCCCCTCAGGGGGCCCGGGGAGCTGTTTTTT; cdr3_aa: CASSPLRGPGELFF; clone_size: .; j_call: TRBJ2-2; v_call: TRBV6-5; d_call: TRBD1
cdr3_nt: TGCGCCAGCAGTCAATATCAGGCAGGGAAACAAGCTGGGGCCAACGTCCTGACTTTC; cdr3_aa: CASSQYQAGKQAGANVLTF; clone_size: once; j_call: TRBJ2-6; v_call: TRBV23-1; d_call: .
cdr3_nt: TGTGCCAGCAGCCCAGAGGGACAGACACCAGAAGCTTTCTTT; cdr3_aa: CASSPEGQTPEAFF; clone_size: .; j_call: TRBJ1-1; v_call: TRBV7-9; d_call: TRBD1
cdr3_nt: TGCGCCAGCAGTGAGTCCCGGACTAGCGGGAGGACGGCAGATACGCAGTATTTT; cdr3_aa: CASSESRTSGRTADTQYF; clone_size: .; j_call: TRBJ2-3; v_call: TRBV10-1; d_call: TRBD2
cdr3_nt: TGTGCCAGCAGCTTAGATAGCGGGGGGGCGTTGGGGGAGCTGTTTTTT; cdr3_aa: CASSLDSGGALGELFF; clone_size: few; j_call: TRBJ2-2; v_call: TRBV7-2; d_call: TRBD2
cdr3_nt: TGTGCCAGCCGGCAGGGACTAGCGGAGACCTACGAGCAGTACTTC; cdr3_aa: CASRQGLAETYEQYF; clone_size: .; j_call: TRBJ2-7; v_call: TRBV4-2; d_call: TRBD2
cdr3_nt: TGTGCCAGCAGTGTGGGGGGGAATCAGCCCCAGCATTTT; cdr3_aa: CASSVGGNQPQHF; clone_size: .; j_call: TRBJ1-5; v_call: TRBV2; d_call: .
cdr3_nt: TGTGCCAGCAGCCTCCTTTACGCATCGCCCTCCTACGAGCAGTACTTC; cdr3_aa: CASSLLYASPSYEQYF; clone_size: .; j_call: TRBJ2-7; v_call: TRBV7-8; d_call: .
cdr3_nt: TGTGCCAGCAGCTTGGACGGGACAGGGGATGAAAAACTGTTTTTT; cdr3_aa: CASSLDGTGDEKLFF; clone_size: once; j_call: TRBJ1-4; v_call: TRBV5-4; d_call: TRBD1
cdr3_nt: TGCGCCAGCAGCTTGGGGCAGGGGTACGACGAGCAGTACTTC; cdr3_aa: CASSLGQGYDEQYF; clone_size: .; j_call: TRBJ2-7; v_call: TRBV5-1; d_call: .
cdr3_nt: TGTGCCAGCAGCAGGGAGGGCACTGAAGCTTTCTTT; cdr3_aa: CASSREGTEAFF; clone_size: few; j_call: TRBJ1-1; v_call: TRBV6-1; d_call: .
cdr3_nt: TGTGCCAGTAGTACCTCCGGGACAAACATGAACACTGAAGCTTTCTTT; cdr3_aa: CASSTSGTNMNTEAFF; clone_size: .; j_call: TRBJ1-1; v_call: TRBV19; d_call: .
cdr3_nt: TGTGCCACCAGCAGAGACCTAGTCGAGACCCAGTACTTC; cdr3_aa: CATSRDLVETQYF; clone_size: .; j_call: TRBJ2-5; v_call: TRBV15; d_call: .
cdr3_nt: TGTGCCACCAGCAGAGATTTACTAGCGGAAGAGACCCAGTACTTC; cdr3_aa: CATSRDLLAEETQYF; clone_size: .; j_call: TRBJ2-5; v_call: TRBV15; d_call: TRBD2
cdr3_nt: TGTGCCAGCAGCTTATTGAGGGAAGAAGCTTTCTTT; cdr3_aa: CASSLLREEAFF; clone_size: .; j_call: TRBJ1-1; v_call: TRBV7-9; d_call: .
cdr3_nt: TGTGCCACCAGCAGGGAGACTGCAAACACTGAAGCTTTCTTT; cdr3_aa: CATSRETANTEAFF; clone_size: few; j_call: TRBJ1-1; v_call: TRBV15; d_call: .
cdr3_nt: TGTGCCTGGACCCGCGGGAGGAACACCGGGGAGCTGTTTTTT; cdr3_aa: CAWTRGRNTGELFF; clone_size: .; j_call: TRBJ2-2; v_call: TRBV30; d_call: TRBD2